The 21 T cell receptor beta chains below were found in one sample sequenced in a study of shared clonotypes between healthy human individuals. The data were produced by immunoSEQ multiplex PCR, yet TCRdb's version contains in-frame clones alone and is incomplete. The sample records millions of clones, about 95% being singletons. Sequencing input: naive CD4+ T cells sorted from blood. The subset is: CD45RA+ positively selected. The receptors here all came from a man aged 18-30 years in good health.

The count of this clone is one. The chain is built from TRBV18 and TRBJ2-3; possible D gene TRBD2, 5 bases. CDR1 is KGHSH and CDR2 is LQKENI in the germline V gene. Trimming stripped 3 bases from V and 2 bases from J, with 12 bases between. CDR3 length: 15 amino acids. CDR3 loop: CASSPLRTFTDTQYF. The CDR3 bases are TGTGCCAGCTCACCGCTTAGGACTTTCACAGATACGCAGTATTTT.

The chain couples TRBV7-2 to TRBJ2-1, with D maybe TRBD2 (5 bases). The ends were cut back, 0 bases at V and 6 bases at J, with 9 bases in the middle. From germline, CDR1 is SGHTA and CDR2 FQGNSA. The CDR3 loop spans 14 amino acids. The chain's CDR3 is CASSLAGVANEQFF. DNA for the CDR3: TGTGCCAGCAGCTTAGCGGGAGTCGCCAATGAGCAGTTCTTC.

This clone was seen a single time. CDR3 sequence: CASSIDGWNYGYTF. CDR3 sequence (DNA): TGTGCCAGCAGCATCGACGGCTGGAACTATGGCTACACCTTC. The chain has TRBV21-1 and TRBJ1-2. TRBV21-1 is listed as a pseudogene. The CDR3 spans 14 residues.

The gene calls are TRBV6-5 and TRBJ2-6; no clear D gene. Trimming took 7 bases from V and 5 from J, leaving 15 bases between them. Looked up from germline, CDR1 is MNHEY and CDR2 is SVGAGI. The CDR3 extends over 15 amino acids. For the CDR3, the DNA is TGTGCCAGCATGGGTAATATTCCCAGGGCCAACGTCCTGACTTTC. Its translation: CASMGNIPRANVLTF.

J is TRBJ1-5 and V is TRBV9; perhaps TRBD1 as D (5 bases). Germline V lookup: CDR1 SGDLS, CDR2 YYNGEE. The CDR3 loop spans 18 amino acids. Trimming cost V 0 bases and J 3 bases, with 19 bases left between them. The CDR3 reads CASSVGEAGFPPNQPQHF. In DNA form, the CDR3 reads TGTGCCAGCAGCGTAGGGGAGGCAGGGTTTCCCCCCAATCAGCCCCAGCATTTT.

CDR3 in amino acids: CASSLGISGNTIYF. The CDR3 bases are TGTGCCAGTAGCCTTGGGATCTCTGGAAACACCATATATTTT. V gene TRBV19 combines with J gene TRBJ1-3; D remains unclear. The CDR3 is 14 amino acids. CDR1 LNHDA and CDR2 SQIVND come from the germline V gene (reference sequence). V was trimmed by 6 bases and J by 0 bases, leaving 9 bases between them.

The V and J genes are TRBV19 and TRBJ1-3; D gene ambiguous. The CDR3 length is 16 residues. CDR1 LNHDA and CDR2 SQIVND come from the germline V gene (reference sequence). The germline V and J ends were trimmed by 6 bases and 0 bases, with 15 bases remaining between them. As DNA, the CDR3 is TGTGCCAGTAGCCGTGCCGGGCTACTCTCTGGAAACACCATATATTTT. Translation: CASSRAGLLSGNTIYF.

On this clone itself: Other DNA sequences in the sample encode the same CDR3. The chain carries TRBV7-9 and TRBJ1-2, with TRBD1 matching over 10 bases. V was clipped by 1 base and J by 3 bases; unmatched bases: 2. Germline CDR1 and CDR2: SEHNR and FQNEAQ (reference sequence). The CDR3 has 15 residues. This CDR3 reads CASSLGTGGDYGYTF. In DNA, the CDR3 is TGTGCCAGCAGCTTAGGGACAGGGGGAGACTATGGCTACACCTTC. The entire variable domain, with the rest obtained from reference TRBV7-9 and TRBJ1-2, is as follows: DTGVSQNPRHKITKRGQNVTFRCDPISEHNRLYWYRQTLGQGPEFLTYFQNEAQLEKSRLLSDRFSAERPKGSFSTLEIQRTEQGDSAMYLCASSLGTGGDYGYTFGSGTRLTVV.

With respect to this clone: This sample also contains other DNA sequences that code for the same CDR3. The chain employs TRBV18 and TRBJ2-7, with a possible D match to TRBD1 (5 bases). This CDR3 is 13 amino acids long. V lost 3 bases, J lost 3 bases, and 9 bases lay in between. From germline, CDR1 is KGHSH and CDR2 LQKENI. The CDR3 reads CASSPGQDYEQYF. The CDR3 region has the DNA TGTGCCAGCTCACCCGGACAAGACTACGAGCAGTACTTC.

This clone showed up just once. The CDR3 reads CASSLLGPDQPQHF. The CDR3, as DNA: TGTGCCAGCAGCTTACTGGGGCCCGATCAGCCCCAGCATTTT. The chain joins TRBV7-2 to TRBJ1-5; D might be TRBD1 (5 bases). The V and J ends lost 2 bases and 5 bases respectively, with 10 bases between them. Germline-derived CDR1 and CDR2 are SGHTA and FQGNSA. The CDR3 is 14 residues long.

The rearrangement joins TRBV10-1 to TRBJ2-2, with 8 bases lining up with TRBD1. V lost 4 bases, J lost 7 bases, and 5 bases stayed unmatched. The CDR3 runs to 14 residues. CDR1 is WNHNN, CDR2 SYGVQD, per germline (reference sequence). Here the CDR3 reads CASSVGQGIGELFF. CDR3 DNA: TGCGCCAGCAGTGTTGGACAGGGCATCGGGGAGCTGTTTTTT.

The rearrangement uses TRBV7-2 and TRBJ1-6; 8 bases line up with TRBD1. V shed 1 base, J shed 7 bases, and the junction held 3 bases outside the gene matches. Per germline, CDR1 SGHTA and CDR2 FQGNSA. The CDR3 runs 15 residues. The CDR3 coding sequence is TGTGCCAGCAGCTTAGGACAGGGGATGAATTCACCCCTCCACTTT. It is translated as CASSLGQGMNSPLHF.

This chain uses TRBV7-2 with TRBJ2-4, with D unresolved. Trimming removed 3 bases at V and 0 bases at J, with 9 bases between. Germline CDR1 is SGHTA and CDR2 is FQGNSA. The length of the CDR3 is 15 residues. CDR3 loop: CASSFTTGAKNIQYF. The CDR3 coding sequence is TGTGCCAGCAGCTTCACCACGGGAGCCAAAAACATTCAGTACTTC.

This chain joins TRBV28 and TRBJ2-1, with unresolved D. Germline V CDR1 and CDR2: MDHEN, SYDVKM. V lost 5 bases and J 6 bases, leaving 5 bases between the germline ends. The CDR3 has 11 amino acids. The chain's CDR3 is CASSRFNEQFF. The CDR3 nucleotides are TGTGCCAGCAGTCGCTTCAATGAGCAGTTCTTC.

This clone showed up just once. CDR3 sequence: CASSPLDYTGELFF. CDR3 coding DNA: TGTGCCAGCTCACCCCTGGACTACACCGGGGAGCTGTTTTTT. The chain joins TRBV18 to TRBJ2-2, with D possibly TRBD2 on 5 matching bases. There are 14 residues in the CDR3. Germline CDR1 and CDR2: KGHSH and LQKENI. Trimming removed 3 bases from V and 3 bases from J, with 8 bases in between.

This chain connects TRBV7-2 to TRBJ2-1; no clear D gene. With 4 bases removed from V and 6 bases from J, the gap between germline ends came to 10 bases. CDR3 size: 13 residues. Germline CDR1 is SGHTA and CDR2 is FQGNSA. The CDR3 nucleotides read TGTGCCAGCAGCTGGATAACGGGCAATGAGCAGTTCTTC. Its translation: CASSWITGNEQFF.

This chain joins TRBV9 and TRBJ2-3; D remains ambiguous. The CDR3 covers 16 residues. Deletions cut 0 bases from V and 1 base from J, with 12 bases between. Germline CDR1 SGDLS, CDR2 YYNGEE. CDR3 region: CASSVGPGGGTDTQYF. As DNA, the CDR3 is TGTGCCAGCAGCGTAGGGCCAGGTGGAGGCACAGATACGCAGTATTTT.

The genes are TRBV6-5 and TRBJ1-1; no definite D call. Germline V CDR1 and CDR2: MNHEY, SVGAGI. The CDR3 covers 16 residues. Deletions cut 3 bases from V and 4 bases from J, with 18 bases between. The DNA for the CDR3 is TGTGCCAGCAGTTATCGAGACTCTAGGTTTGGCACTGAAGCTTTCTTT. As protein: CASSYRDSRFGTEAFF.

On this clone: Other DNA sequences from this sample encode an identical CDR3 as well. The rearrangement joins TRBV10-1 to TRBJ2-5, with D uncertain. This CDR3 is 13 amino acids long. Germline CDR1 is WNHNN and CDR2 is SYGVQD (reference sequence). The ends were cut back, 0 bases at V and 8 bases at J, with 10 bases in the middle. Here the CDR3 DNA reads TGCGCCAGCAGTGAGTCCTCCCGAGGCACCCAGTACTTC. Translating gives CASSESSRGTQYF.

The chain has TRBV2 and TRBJ1-4; TRBD1 might be the D (5 bases). The CDR3 runs 19 residues. V lost 3 bases and J lost 0, with 20 bases in between. Germline V gene sequence: CDR1 SNHLY, CDR2 FYNNEI. The DNA for the CDR3 is TGTGCCAGCAGTGACGATCAGGGATTTACTCGAGCAACTAATGAAAAACTGTTTTTT. It specifies CASSDDQGFTRATNEKLFF.

This rearrangement joins TRBV4-1 to TRBJ2-7; D not certain. CDR1 is MGHRA, CDR2 YSYEKL, per germline. The CDR3 consists of 14 residues. V lost 4 bases to trimming and J lost 3 bases, with 13 bases between them. Here the CDR3 reads CASSPDSSLYEQYF. CDR3 coding DNA: TGCGCCAGCAGCCCTGATAGTTCCCTCTACGAGCAGTACTTC.